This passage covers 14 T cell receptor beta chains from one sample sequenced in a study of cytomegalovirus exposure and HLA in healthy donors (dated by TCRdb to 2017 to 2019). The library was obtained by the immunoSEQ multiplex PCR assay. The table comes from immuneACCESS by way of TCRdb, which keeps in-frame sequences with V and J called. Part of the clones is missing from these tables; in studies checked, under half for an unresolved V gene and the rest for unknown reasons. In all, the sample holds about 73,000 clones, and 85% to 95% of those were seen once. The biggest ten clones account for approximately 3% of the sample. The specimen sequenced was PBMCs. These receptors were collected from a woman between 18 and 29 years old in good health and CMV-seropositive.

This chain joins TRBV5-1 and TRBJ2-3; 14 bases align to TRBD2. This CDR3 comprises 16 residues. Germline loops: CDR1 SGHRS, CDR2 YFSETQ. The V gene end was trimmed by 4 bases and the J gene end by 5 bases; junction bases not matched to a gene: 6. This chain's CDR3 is CASSPRLAGGLDTQYF. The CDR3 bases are TGCGCCAGCAGCCCCCGACTAGCGGGGGGGCTAGATACGCAGTATTTT. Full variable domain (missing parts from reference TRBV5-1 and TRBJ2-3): KAGVTQTPRYLIKTRGQQVTLSCSPISGHRSVSWYQQTPGQGLQFLFEYFSETQRNKGNFPGRFSGRQFSNSRSEMNVSTLELGDSALYLCASSPRLAGGLDTQYFGPGTRLTVL.

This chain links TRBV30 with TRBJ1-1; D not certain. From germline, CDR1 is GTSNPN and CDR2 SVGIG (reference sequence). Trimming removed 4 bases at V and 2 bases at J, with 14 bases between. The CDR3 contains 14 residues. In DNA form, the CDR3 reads TGTGCCTGGACCCCACCCCACTTCAACACTGAAGCTTTCTTT. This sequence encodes CAWTPPHFNTEAFF.

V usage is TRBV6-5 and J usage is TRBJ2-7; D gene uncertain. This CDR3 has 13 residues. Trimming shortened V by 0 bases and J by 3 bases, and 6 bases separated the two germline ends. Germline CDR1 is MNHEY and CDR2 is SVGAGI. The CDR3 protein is CASSYSGSYEQYF. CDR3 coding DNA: TGTGCCAGCAGTTACTCGGGCAGCTACGAGCAGTACTTC.

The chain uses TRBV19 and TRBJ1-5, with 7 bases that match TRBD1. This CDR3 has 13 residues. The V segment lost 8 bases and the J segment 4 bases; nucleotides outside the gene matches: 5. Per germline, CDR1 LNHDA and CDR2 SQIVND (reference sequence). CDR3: CASGEQGNQPQHF. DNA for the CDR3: TGTGCCAGTGGGGAACAGGGGAATCAGCCCCAGCATTTT. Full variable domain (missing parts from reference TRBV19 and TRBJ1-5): DGGITQSPKYLFRKEGQNVTLSCEQNLNHDAMYWYRQDPGQGLRLIYYSQIVNDFQKGDIAEGYSVSREKKESFPLTVTSAQKNPTAFYLCASGEQGNQPQHFGDGTRLSIL.

The CDR3: CASSLAKGTGGTDTQYF. The CDR3 region has the DNA TGTGCCAGCAGCTTGGCCAAGGGGACAGGGGGCACAGATACGCAGTATTTT. The gene calls are TRBV5-7 and TRBJ2-3; the match to TRBD1 covers 10 bases. TRBV5-7 is placed among ORFs of uncertain function. The J segment lost 1 base and the V segment lost 0 bases, leaving 5 bases of the junction unmatched. The CDR3 is 17 amino acids.

CDR3 DNA: TGTGCCAGCAGCTTAGCTGCAGACTACGAGCAGTACTTC. This encodes CASSLAADYEQYF. The chain couples TRBV11-3 to TRBJ2-7; no firm D call. Germline lookup yields CDR1 SGHNT and CDR2 YENEEA. The V end lost 1 base, the J end lost 3 bases, and 7 bases lay between the germline ends. This CDR3 comprises 13 residues.

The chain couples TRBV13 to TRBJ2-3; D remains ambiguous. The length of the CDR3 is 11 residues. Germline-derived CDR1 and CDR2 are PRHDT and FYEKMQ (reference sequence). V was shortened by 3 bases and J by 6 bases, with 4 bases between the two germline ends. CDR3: CASSFRDTQYF. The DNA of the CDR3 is TGTGCCAGCAGCTTTCGGGATACGCAGTATTTT.

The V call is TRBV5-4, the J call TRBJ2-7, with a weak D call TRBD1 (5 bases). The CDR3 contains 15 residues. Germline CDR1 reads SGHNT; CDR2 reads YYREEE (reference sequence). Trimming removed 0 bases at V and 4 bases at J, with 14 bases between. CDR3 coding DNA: TGTGCCAGCAGCTTGGCCCCAGGGATGCTATACGAGCAGTACTTC. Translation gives CASSLAPGMLYEQYF.

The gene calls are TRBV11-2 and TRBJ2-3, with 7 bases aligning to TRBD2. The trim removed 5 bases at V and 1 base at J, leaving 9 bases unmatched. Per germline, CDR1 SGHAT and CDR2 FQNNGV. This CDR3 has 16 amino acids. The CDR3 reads CASSDRLARGTDTQYF. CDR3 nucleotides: TGTGCCAGCAGCGACCGACTAGCAAGGGGCACAGATACGCAGTATTTT.

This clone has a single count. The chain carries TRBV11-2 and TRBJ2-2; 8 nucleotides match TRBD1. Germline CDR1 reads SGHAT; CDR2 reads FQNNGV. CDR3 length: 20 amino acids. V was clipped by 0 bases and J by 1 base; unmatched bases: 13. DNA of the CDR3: TGTGCCAGCAGCTTAGATCTGGGACTGGGCAGGGGGCTGAACACCGGGGAGCTGTTTTTT. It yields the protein CASSLDLGLGRGLNTGELFF.

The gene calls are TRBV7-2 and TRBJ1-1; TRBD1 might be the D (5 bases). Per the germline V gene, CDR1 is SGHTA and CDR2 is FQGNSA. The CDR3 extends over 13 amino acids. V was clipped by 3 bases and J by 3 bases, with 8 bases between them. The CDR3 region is CASSLQGDTEAFF. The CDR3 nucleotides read TGTGCCAGCAGCTTGCAGGGTGACACTGAAGCTTTCTTT.

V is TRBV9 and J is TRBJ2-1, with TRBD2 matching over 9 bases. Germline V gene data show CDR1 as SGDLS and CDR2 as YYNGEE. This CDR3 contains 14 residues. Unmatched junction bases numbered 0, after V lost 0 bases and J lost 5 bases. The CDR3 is CASSVGLADNEQFF. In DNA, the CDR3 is TGTGCCAGCAGCGTAGGACTAGCGGACAATGAGCAGTTCTTC.

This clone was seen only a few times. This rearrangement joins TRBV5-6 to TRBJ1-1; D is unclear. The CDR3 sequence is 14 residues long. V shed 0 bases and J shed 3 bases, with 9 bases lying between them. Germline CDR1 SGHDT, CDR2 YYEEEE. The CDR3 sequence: CASSLAGLDTEAFF. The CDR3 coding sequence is TGTGCCAGCAGCTTGGCCGGGTTGGACACTGAAGCTTTCTTT. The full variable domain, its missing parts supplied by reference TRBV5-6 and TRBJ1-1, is DAGVTQSPTHLIKTRGQQVTLRCSPKSGHDTVSWYQQALGQGPQFIFQYYEEEERQRGNFPDRFSGHQFPNYSSELNVNALLLGDSALYLCASSLAGLDTEAFFGQGTRLTVV.

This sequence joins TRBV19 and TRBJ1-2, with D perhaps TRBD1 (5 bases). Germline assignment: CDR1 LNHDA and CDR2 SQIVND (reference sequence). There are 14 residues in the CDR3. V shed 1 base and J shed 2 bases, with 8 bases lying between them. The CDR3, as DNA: TGTGCCAGTAGTATAGCCGGGGGGAACTATGGCTACACCTTC. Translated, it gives CASSIAGGNYGYTF.